This entry lists 17 T cell receptor beta chains sequenced from one sample in a study of control samples from healthy donors and cancer patients. This table comes from immunoSEQ multiplex PCR, and its TCRdb copy is limited to in-frame clones, with some not included. The data show 80,000 or so clones, with over 80% seen just once and 5.8% held by the top ten. Sequences were obtained from blood. Receptor source: a woman aged 55-69 years in good health.

The V and J genes are TRBV24-1 and TRBJ2-2, with a possible D match to TRBD1 (6 bases). Germline-derived CDR1 and CDR2 are KGHDR and SFDVKD. The CDR3 is made up of 17 amino acids. The V end lost 1 base, the J end lost 3 bases, and 14 bases lay between the germline ends. CDR3 loop: CATSDFRGSSDTGELFF. CDR3 DNA: TGTGCCACCAGTGATTTCAGGGGAAGCTCGGACACCGGGGAGCTGTTTTTT.

The rearrangement links TRBV7-6 to TRBJ1-4; 11 bases match TRBD1. The CDR3 sequence is 14 residues long. After removal of 4 bases from V and 8 bases from J, the junction contained 3 bases not matched to a gene. Germline V CDR1 and CDR2: SGHVS, FNYEAQ. The CDR3 nucleotides read TGTGCCAGCAGCTCCGGACAGGGGGCAGAAAAACTGTTTTTT. Protein product: CASSSGQGAEKLFF.

This chain links TRBV2 with TRBJ1-5, with TRBD1 as a possible D gene (6 bases). Germline V lookup: CDR1 SNHLY, CDR2 FYNNEI. V was clipped by 6 bases and J by 9 bases, with 18 bases between them. This CDR3 has 14 residues. The CDR3 nucleotides are TGTGCCAGCAGCAAGGACAGTCCTGGGCGGCCCCAGCATTTT. Protein: CASSKDSPGRPQHF.

This clone was detected once. This sequence joins TRBV6-5 and TRBJ2-1, with 8 bases lining up with TRBD2. The junction had 7 bases not matched to a gene; V was cut back by 6 bases and J by 6 bases. Germline V gene data show CDR1 as MNHEY and CDR2 as SVGAGI. This CDR3 contains 14 residues. The CDR3 DNA follows: TGTGCCAGCAGCCCGAGCGGGAGTACCAATGAGCAGTTCTTC. This encodes CASSPSGSTNEQFF.

This chain joins TRBV7-9 and TRBJ1-2; weak D call: TRBD1 (6 bases). The germline V gene encodes CDR1 SEHNR and CDR2 FQNEAQ (reference sequence). The V and J ends lost 5 bases and 4 bases respectively, with 11 bases between them. The CDR3 runs to 13 residues. CDR3 bases: TGTGCCAGCAGCCACCGGGACATCTATGGCTACACCTTC. As protein: CASSHRDIYGYTF.

The rearrangement links TRBV3-1 (or the pseudogene TRBV3-2) to TRBJ1-1; TRBD1 matches 8 bases. This CDR3 region has 14 residues. CDR1 LGHDT and CDR2 YNNKEL come from the germline V gene (reference sequence). V lost 4 bases, J lost 4 bases, and 5 bases stayed unmatched. The CDR3 sequence: CASSPRDRGTEAFF. As DNA, the CDR3 is TGTGCCAGCAGCCCACGAGACAGGGGCACTGAAGCTTTCTTT.

The J gene is TRBJ1-5, the V gene TRBV18; TRBD1 might be the D (6 bases). Germline V lookup: CDR1 KGHSH, CDR2 LQKENI. The CDR3 is made up of 15 amino acids. Trimming removed 2 bases from V and 1 base from J, with 9 bases in between. CDR3 nucleotide sequence: TGTGCCAGCTCACCAACAGGGTTGAGCAATCAGCCCCAGCATTTT. It specifies CASSPTGLSNQPQHF.

The chain joins TRBV5-1 to TRBJ2-6; 9 nucleotides align to TRBD1. The germline gives CDR1 SGHRS, CDR2 YFSETQ. Trimming removed 7 bases from V and 2 bases from J; junction bases left unmatched: 7. The CDR3 spans 16 residues. CDR3 protein: CASDRGNFAGANVLTF. CDR3 nucleotides: TGCGCCAGCGACAGGGGGAATTTTGCTGGGGCCAACGTCCTGACTTTC.

The V call is TRBV30, the J call TRBJ2-1; D remains unclear. CDR3 size: 12 residues. Germline V gene sequence: CDR1 GTSNPN, CDR2 SVGIG (reference sequence). V dropped 8 bases and J dropped 5 bases, with 13 bases sitting between them. The CDR3 loop reads CARKPINNEQFF. CDR3 nucleotide sequence: TGTGCCCGGAAACCCATCAACAATGAGCAGTTCTTC. Filled out from reference TRBV30 and TRBJ2-1, the complete variable domain reads SQTIHQWPATLVQPVGSPLSLECTVEGTSNPNLYWYRQAAGRGLQLLFYSVGIGQISSEVPQNLSASRPQDRQFILSSKKLLLSDSGFYLCARKPINNEQFFGPGTRLTVL.

V and J are TRBV19 and TRBJ1-5, with D possibly being TRBD1 (6 bases). The CDR3 extends over 14 amino acids. Germline CDR1 and CDR2: LNHDA and SQIVND (reference sequence). V lost 3 bases, J lost 6 bases, and 12 bases lay in between. The CDR3 loop reads CASSIGGRGQPQHF. CDR3 in DNA: TGTGCCAGTAGTATCGGGGGGCGCGGTCAGCCCCAGCATTTT. Filled out from reference TRBV19 and TRBJ1-5, the complete variable domain reads DGGITQSPKYLFRKEGQNVTLSCEQNLNHDAMYWYRQDPGQGLRLIYYSQIVNDFQKGDIAEGYSVSREKKESFPLTVTSAQKNPTAFYLCASSIGGRGQPQHFGDGTRLSIL.

The chain combines TRBV18 with TRBJ2-7; D gene uncertain. The ends were cut back, 3 bases at V and 1 base at J, with 7 bases in the middle. The CDR3 consists of 13 residues. Germline CDR1 reads KGHSH; CDR2 reads LQKENI. The CDR3 reads CASSPSESYEQYF. In DNA form, the CDR3 reads TGTGCCAGCTCACCGAGTGAGTCCTACGAGCAGTACTTC.

This clone was seen a single time. V is TRBV7-2 and J is TRBJ2-5; D is uncertain. CDR3 length equals 12 residues. V lost 5 bases and J 6 bases, leaving 10 bases between the germline ends. Per germline, CDR1 SGHTA and CDR2 FQGNSA. The CDR3 region is CASSLLRQTQYF. In DNA form, the CDR3 reads TGTGCCAGCAGCCTTCTGCGACAGACCCAGTACTTC.

This chain links TRBV7-2 with TRBJ2-3; 11 bases line up with TRBD2. V lost 0 bases to trimming and J lost 8 bases; unmatched junction nucleotides: 7. CDR3 length equals 16 residues. Germline assignment: CDR1 SGHTA and CDR2 FQGNSA. The CDR3 DNA sequence: TGTGCCAGCAGCTTAGCGGGACTAGCGGAATCCGGTACGCAGTATTTT. As protein: CASSLAGLAESGTQYF.

The gene calls are TRBV10-2 and TRBJ1-5, with 8 bases fitting TRBD1. Germline assignment: CDR1 WSHSY and CDR2 SAAADI. This CDR3 spans 14 amino acids. The ends lost 3 bases at V and 6 bases at J; junction bases unmatched: 4. The CDR3 loop reads CASSEQGVGQPQHF. CDR3 coding DNA: TGCGCCAGCAGTGAACAGGGGGTTGGTCAGCCCCAGCATTTT.

The chain uses TRBV30 and TRBJ1-3, with D possibly being TRBD1 (5 bases). Germline V CDR1 and CDR2: GTSNPN, SVGIG (reference sequence). V gave up 4 bases and J gave up 2 bases, with 15 bases separating them. This CDR3 has 15 amino acids. The CDR3 sequence is CAWTRRGVPGNTIYF. In nucleotides, the CDR3 is TGTGCCTGGACCCGGAGGGGAGTCCCTGGAAACACCATATATTTT.

The rearrangement links TRBV7-6 to TRBJ1-5; no reliable D call. Trimming stripped 2 bases from V and 7 bases from J, with 9 bases between. The CDR3 spans 13 residues. Per the germline V gene, CDR1 is SGHVS and CDR2 is FNYEAQ. In DNA form, the CDR3 reads TGTGCCAGCAGCTTAAGTGTTGACCAGCCCCAGCATTTT. Protein product: CASSLSVDQPQHF. Together with reference TRBV7-6 and TRBJ1-5, the CDR3 gives the full variable domain: GAGVSQSPRYKVTKRGQDVALRCDPISGHVSLYWYRQALGQGPEFLTYFNYEAQQDKSGLPNDRFSAERPEGSISTLTIQRTEQRDSAMYRCASSLSVDQPQHFGDGTRLSIL.

The chain is built from TRBV5-1 and TRBJ1-2; D remains unclear. The CDR3 runs to 13 residues. The V end was cut by 4 bases, the J end by 3 bases, with 10 bases between. The germline V gene has CDR1 SGHRS and CDR2 YFSETQ. The CDR3 region is CASSHDADYGYTF. CDR3 sequence (DNA): TGCGCCAGCAGCCACGACGCTGACTATGGCTACACCTTC.